What follows are 27 T cell receptor beta chains derived from one specimen sequenced in a study of T-cell memory formation after mild COVID-19 (dated by TCRdb to about 2021). The library was made by 5' RACE. Instrument used: Illumina NovaSeq 6000. The raw public data were reprocessed by TCRdb itself: fastp quality trimming at Q25, MiXCR clonotype calling, in-frame beta chains only. Each CDR3 protein gets just one entry, which takes the most common genes and DNA from the rows behind it. The sample profile shows over 350,000 distinct CDR3 sequences; 20% to 25% of them were found once. 8.5% to 9% of the sample belongs to the ten largest clones. The specimen sequenced was PBMCs or a T cell subset sorted from them (not recorded which). All receptors derive from an adult woman who had mild COVID-19 (a few samples of this study predate the infection). The sample titles of this study are shuffled in the database, so cell type and time point are left out; the donor was told from shared clones.

This clonotype was seen only a few times. The rearrangement uses TRBV7-8 and TRBJ1-6; 9 bases line up with TRBD1. This CDR3 has 14 residues. Per germline, CDR1 SGHVS and CDR2 FQNEAQ. V lost 5 bases, J lost 8 bases, and 4 bases stayed unmatched. The chain's CDR3 is CASSPDRGDSPLHF. CDR3 DNA sequence: TGTGCCAGCAGCCCGGACAGGGGTGATTCACCCCTCCACTTT.

The chain combines TRBV7-2 with TRBJ2-7; maybe TRBD2 (5 bases). V was clipped by 4 bases and J by 3 bases, with 22 bases between them. CDR3 length: 17 amino acids. Germline V gene lookup returns CDR1 SGHTA and CDR2 FQGNSA. CDR3 residues: CASSSPPGSGLIYEQYF. The CDR3 nucleotides are TGTGCCAGCAGCTCTCCCCCGGGAAGCGGCCTTATCTACGAGCAGTACTTC.

The chain links TRBV4-1 to TRBJ2-7, with D unclear. Germline CDR1 is MGHRA and CDR2 is YSYEKL. Trimming shortened V by 0 bases and J by 3 bases, and 12 bases separated the two germline ends. CDR3 size: 15 residues. DNA of the CDR3: TGCGCCAGCAGCCAAGATTCCGCAGGAAGCTACGAGCAGTACTTC. Amino acid sequence: CASSQDSAGSYEQYF.

J is TRBJ2-5 and V is TRBV2, with TRBD2 matching over 7 bases. Looked up from germline, CDR1 is SNHLY and CDR2 is FYNNEI. V was clipped by 5 bases and J by 5 bases; unmatched bases: 5. CDR3 length: 13 residues. Here the CDR3 reads CASSRDGRETQYF. In DNA, the CDR3 is TGTGCCAGCAGTCGAGACGGGAGGGAGACCCAGTACTTC.

This clonotype was counted only a few times. The rearrangement joins TRBV6-5 to TRBJ2-1; tentative D call: TRBD1 (6 bases). Trimming left V 6 bases short and J 4 bases short, with 10 bases between. There are 13 residues in the CDR3. Looked up from germline, CDR1 is MNHEY and CDR2 is SVGAGI. The CDR3 is CASRGTFYNEQFF. The CDR3 region has the DNA TGTGCCAGCAGGGGGACATTTTACAATGAGCAGTTCTTC.

The rearrangement uses TRBV7-3 and TRBJ2-7, with D perhaps TRBD1 (6 bases). The germline V gene encodes CDR1 SGHTA and CDR2 FQGTGA. The CDR3 consists of 13 residues. Trimming left V 5 bases short and J 1 base short, with 9 bases between. This CDR3 reads CASSIGQSYEQYF. The CDR3 DNA reads as TGTGCCAGCAGCATTGGACAGTCCTACGAGCAGTACTTC.

The V gene is TRBV27, the J gene TRBJ2-7; 7 positions agree with TRBD1. Germline CDR1 and CDR2: MNHEY and SMNVEV (reference sequence). V shed 4 bases and J 5 bases; nucleotides not matched to a gene: 8. This CDR3 is 14 amino acids long. CDR3 DNA: TGTGCCAGCAGTTCCCAGGGGGATGGGGACGAGCAGTACTTC. Translated, it gives CASSSQGDGDEQYF.

This clonotype was recorded only once. V gene TRBV12-3 or TRBV12-4 combines with J gene TRBJ2-7, with 7 positions matching TRBD1. CDR3 length: 13 amino acids. After removal of 10 bases from V and 0 bases from J, the junction contained 6 bases not matched to a gene. The CDR3 loop reads CATRQGGSYEQYF. In DNA, the CDR3 is TGTGCCACCAGACAGGGTGGCTCCTACGAGCAGTACTTC.

The rearrangement links TRBV7-6 to TRBJ2-7; D is undetermined. This CDR3 spans 13 amino acids. The germline CDR1 and CDR2 sequences are SGHVS and FNYEAQ. The V end was cut by 4 bases, the J end by 4 bases, with 11 bases between. The chain's CDR3 is CASSYDIFYEQYF. CDR3 in DNA: TGTGCCAGCAGCTACGACATTTTTTACGAGCAGTACTTC.

CDR3 sequence reads: CASSQAGQGEQYF. CDR3 in DNA: TGTGCCAGCAGCCAAGCGGGACAGGGCGAGCAGTACTTC. The chain joins TRBV4-2 to TRBJ2-7, with 9 bases matching TRBD1. V lost 1 base to trimming and J lost 6 bases; unmatched junction nucleotides: 1. This CDR3 has 13 amino acids. The germline gives CDR1 LGHNA, CDR2 YNFKEQ.

V is TRBV10-3 and J is TRBJ1-4, with 7 bases aligning to TRBD1. The length of the CDR3 is 14 residues. V shed 10 bases and J 6 bases; nucleotides not matched to a gene: 11. Germline values: CDR1 ENHRY, CDR2 SYGVKD. Written as DNA, the CDR3 is TGTGCCAACCAGCGGGAGCAGGGGGATGAAAAACTGTTTTTT. This codes for CANQREQGDEKLFF.

Notes on this clonotype: An end of the junction does not agree with germline; a read error may underlie this. The chain joins TRBV19 to TRBJ2-2, with D possibly being TRBD2 (6 bases). The germline V gene has CDR1 LNHDA and CDR2 SQIVND (reference sequence). CDR3 size: 10 residues. The CDR3 region has the DNA TGTGCCAGTATTGGCGGGGAGCTGTTTTTC. The encoded protein is CASIGGELFF.

This clonotype showed up just a few times. The J gene is TRBJ2-2, the V gene TRBV5-4; possibly TRBD2 for D (5 bases). V was trimmed by 4 bases and J by 1 base, leaving 11 bases between them. The germline gives CDR1 SGHNT, CDR2 YYREEE (reference sequence). The CDR3 contains 15 residues. Written as DNA, the CDR3 is TGTGCCAGCAGCCCTATCGGAGGGAACACCGGGGAGCTGTTTTTT. Translation: CASSPIGGNTGELFF.

This clonotype was counted only a few times. The chain couples TRBV11-3 to TRBJ2-1; 7 nucleotides agree with TRBD2. This CDR3 is built from 13 residues. Looked up from germline, CDR1 is SGHNT and CDR2 is YENEEA. Unmatched junction bases numbered 3, after V lost 8 bases and J lost 2 bases. CDR3 amino acids: CASVGTTYNEQFF. The CDR3, as DNA: TGTGCCAGCGTGGGGACTACCTACAATGAGCAGTTCTTC.

This clonotype was counted only a few times. This CDR3 is CATSDIAGGSLDTQYF. The CDR3 region has the DNA TGTGCCACCAGTGACATAGCGGGAGGTTCTTTGGATACGCAGTATTTT. This chain uses TRBV24-1 with TRBJ2-3; TRBD2 matches at 10 bases. V lost 4 bases, J lost 6 bases, and 9 bases stayed unmatched. CDR3 length: 16 residues. CDR1 and CDR2 from the germline V gene are KGHDR and SFDVKD.

The V and J genes are TRBV28 and TRBJ2-7; 16 bases line up with TRBD2. V trimming: 10 bases; J trimming: 2 bases; junction bases outside the gene matches: 14. This CDR3 has 18 residues. The V gene's germline CDR1 is MDHEN and CDR2 SYDVKM. The CDR3 here is CATSSGTSGREPPYEQYF. CDR3 bases: TGTGCCACCTCTTCCGGGACTAGCGGGAGGGAGCCGCCCTACGAGCAGTACTTC.

This clonotype came up a few times. This rearrangement joins TRBV7-9 to TRBJ2-1; TRBD2 matches 11 bases. The germline V gene has CDR1 SEHNR and CDR2 FQNEAQ (reference sequence). The V segment lost 2 bases and the J segment 8 bases; nucleotides outside the gene matches: 8. This CDR3 is built from 16 residues. The CDR3 bases are TGTGCCAGCAGCTTATGGTCTAGCGGGGGGTTTCATGAGCAGTTCTTC. Its translation is CASSLWSSGGFHEQFF.

This chain uses TRBV13 with TRBJ2-3; 7 nucleotides line up with TRBD2. The V gene end was trimmed by 5 bases and the J gene end by 0 bases; junction bases not matched to a gene: 8. The germline CDR1 and CDR2 sequences are PRHDT and FYEKMQ (reference sequence). This CDR3 comprises 16 residues. The CDR3 DNA reads as TGTGCCAGCAGCCTCCCTAGCGGACCTAGCACAGATACGCAGTATTTT. Amino acid sequence: CASSLPSGPSTDTQYF.

The chain is built from TRBV6-1 and TRBJ1-2; no firm D call. Germline V gives CDR1 MNHNS, CDR2 SASEGT. The CDR3 has 13 amino acids. The germline V and J ends were trimmed by 3 bases and 5 bases, with 10 bases remaining between them. For the CDR3, the DNA is TGTGCCAGCAGTGACTTGACTGAGTATGGCTACACCTTC. Protein sequence: CASSDLTEYGYTF.

The chain employs TRBV7-9 and TRBJ1-1; possibly TRBD1 for D (6 bases). This CDR3 contains 14 residues. V was pared by 8 bases and J by 11 bases, with 24 bases between. Germline V gene data show CDR1 as SEHNR and CDR2 as FQNEAQ (reference sequence). The CDR3 bases are TGTGCCAGCTTCCGGGACACCATACCGGTGGGGGCTTTCTTT. It specifies CASFRDTIPVGAFF. The entire variable domain, with the rest obtained from reference TRBV7-9 and TRBJ1-1, is as follows: DTGVSQNPRHKITKRGQNVTFRCDPISEHNRLYWYRQTLGQGPEFLTYFQNEAQLEKSRLLSDRFSAERPKGSFSTLEIQRTEQGDSAMYLCASFRDTIPVGAFFGQGTRLTVV.

This sequence joins TRBV11-2 and TRBJ1-2, with 8 bases identical to TRBD1. The CDR3 runs to 15 residues. The V gene end was trimmed by 3 bases and the J gene end by 4 bases; junction bases not matched to a gene: 7. In germline, CDR1 is SGHAT, CDR2 FQNNGV. This CDR3 reads CASSLIRTGSYGYTF. As DNA, the CDR3 is TGTGCCAGCAGCTTGATCCGGACAGGGTCCTATGGCTACACCTTC.

The chain has TRBV5-4 and TRBJ1-2; 8 bases are shared with TRBD1. The CDR3 is 17 amino acids. CDR1 is SGHNT, CDR2 YYREEE, per germline (reference sequence). The V and J ends lost 1 base and 3 bases, in that order; junction bases with no gene match: 11. CDR3 DNA: TGTGCCAGCAGCTTGTTTACAGGGGGGCTGGAGGACTATGGCTACACCTTC. Amino acid sequence: CASSLFTGGLEDYGYTF.

V usage is TRBV20-1 and J usage is TRBJ1-5; D is uncertain. The length of the CDR3 is 15 residues. V shed 0 bases and J shed 3 bases, with 12 bases lying between them. CDR1 is DFQATT and CDR2 is SNEGSKA in the germline V gene (reference sequence). For the CDR3, the DNA is TGCAGTGCTAGAGATCACTCATTCCCCAATCAGCCCCAGCATTTT. Residues: CSARDHSFPNQPQHF.

This chain uses TRBV6-1 with TRBJ2-1; a possible D gene is TRBD1 (6 bases). V was clipped by 10 bases and J by 2 bases, with 15 bases between them. CDR3 length equals 14 residues. Germline V gene data show CDR1 as MNHNS and CDR2 as SASEGT. In DNA, the CDR3 is TGTGCCACCTTTGTCCGGGACACCTACAATGAGCAGTTCTTC. It specifies CATFVRDTYNEQFF.

This clonotype has only a few counts. The CDR3 is CASSRTSNTGELFF. The CDR3 bases are TGCGCCAGCAGCAGGACTTCAAACACCGGGGAGCTGTTTTTT. The rearrangement links TRBV5-1 to TRBJ2-2, with TRBD2 as a possible D gene (5 bases). V dropped 4 bases and J dropped 2 bases, with 9 bases sitting between them. The CDR3 covers 14 residues. Per the germline V gene, CDR1 is SGHRS and CDR2 is YFSETQ.

There are a few counts of this clonotype. The chain couples TRBV6-6 to TRBJ2-1; D is perhaps TRBD2 (7 bases). CDR1 is MNHNY, CDR2 SVGAGI, per germline (reference sequence). Trimming stripped 2 bases from V and 9 bases from J, with 26 bases between. The CDR3 sequence is 18 residues long. The DNA of the CDR3 is TGTGCCAGCAGTTACCTCCCGCCGGGCGGGGGCTTTGTTGGTGAGCAGTTCTTC. It translates to CASSYLPPGGGFVGEQFF.

The chain carries TRBV28 and TRBJ2-3, with TRBD1 as a possible D gene (5 bases). V was clipped by 5 bases and J by 4 bases, with 13 bases between them. The CDR3 contains 14 residues. Germline CDR1 MDHEN, CDR2 SYDVKM. CDR3 DNA sequence: TGTGCCAGCAGTCCCCCAGGGATAGCAGATACGCAGTATTTT. This sequence encodes CASSPPGIADTQYF.